The TCR beta chain described here comes from a study of blood T cell repertoires in COVID-19. Original methodology: Counts of nucleated cells, estimated from reference gene primer amplification, were obtained. Profiled with immunoSEQ multiplex PCR; TCRdb holds only in-frame clones, not every one. The V and J calls and the clone size are those of that table, but D and trimming were determined from the DNA. The sample lists approximately 99,000 clones, 85% to 90% occurring once. The CDR3 length is 14 residues. Trimming removed 0 bases at V and 6 bases at J, with 13 bases between. The germline V gene encodes CDR1 SGHNT and CDR2 YYREEE (reference sequence).

The chain combines TRBV5-4 with TRBJ2-7, with D tentatively TRBD1 (6 bases). Material: peripheral blood. This clonotype was sampled from a woman aged 60 to 75 in a cohort sampled during active or convalescent COVID-19. The DNA of the CDR3 is TGTGCCAGCAGCTTGGAGGGCAGGGGACGCGAGCAGTACTTC. Protein sequence: CASSLEGRGREQYF.